The 29 T cell receptor beta chains listed next were all sequenced from one sample in a study of cytomegalovirus exposure and HLA in healthy donors. 60 Vbeta and 13 Jbeta primers were used in PCR. Clones were read by immunoSEQ multiplex PCR, and TCRdb kept only the in-frame ones, dropping some. The sample contains over 80,000 clones, around 72% of which appear only once. The sequencing input was PBMCs. Receptors originate from a man aged 35-49 years in good health and CMV-seronegative.

The V and J genes are TRBV9 and TRBJ2-7; D might be TRBD1 (6 bases). The CDR3 is 15 residues long. Between the trimmed V and J ends, which lost 4 bases and 1 base, there was a span of 15 bases. The V gene's germline CDR1 is SGDLS and CDR2 YYNGEE. CDR3 loop: CASSSQTGTSYEQYF. Written as DNA, the CDR3 is TGTGCCAGCAGCTCTCAGACAGGAACTTCCTACGAGCAGTACTTC.

This rearrangement joins TRBV6-1 to TRBJ2-1; TRBD2 agrees at 8 bases. The V and J ends lost 4 bases and 3 bases, in that order; junction bases with no gene match: 5. CDR1 and CDR2 from the germline V gene are MNHNS and SASEGT. There are 15 residues in the CDR3. The CDR3 sequence: CASSVRSGDYNEQFF. Here the CDR3 DNA reads TGTGCCAGCAGTGTTCGTAGCGGGGACTACAATGAGCAGTTCTTC.

This clone was picked up one time. The chain joins TRBV18 to TRBJ2-5; maybe TRBD1 (6 bases). Germline lookup yields CDR1 KGHSH and CDR2 LQKENI. The length of the CDR3 is 13 residues. Trimming shortened V by 3 bases and J by 1 base, and 6 bases separated the two germline ends. This CDR3 is CASSPGAQETQYF. The CDR3 DNA reads as TGTGCCAGCTCACCGGGGGCCCAAGAGACCCAGTACTTC.

The chain couples TRBV6-4 to TRBJ2-7; D gene ambiguous. Trimming left V 3 bases short and J 6 bases short, with 12 bases between. This CDR3 has 13 residues. Germline V lookup: CDR1 MRHNA, CDR2 SNTAGT. In nucleotides, the CDR3 is TGTGCCAGCAGTGAGATAGAGGTATCCGAGCAGTACTTC. Translating gives CASSEIEVSEQYF.

This chain joins TRBV5-1 and TRBJ1-1, with a possible D match to TRBD1 (6 bases). This CDR3 is built from 14 residues. CDR1 and CDR2 from the germline V gene are SGHRS and YFSETQ. V dropped 2 bases and J dropped 1 base, with 9 bases sitting between them. CDR3 sequence: CASSFLTGNTEAFF. For the CDR3, the DNA is TGCGCCAGCAGCTTCCTGACAGGGAACACTGAAGCTTTCTTT.

V is TRBV2 and J is TRBJ2-5, with D perhaps TRBD1 (6 bases). V shed 6 bases and J shed 5 bases, with 25 bases lying between them. From germline, CDR1 is SNHLY and CDR2 FYNNEI. The CDR3 consists of 17 residues. CDR3 nucleotide sequence: TGTGCCAGCAGGCCTATCGTCGGGCAGGGGCTAGGGGAGACCCAGTACTTC. It specifies CASRPIVGQGLGETQYF.

This clone was observed a handful of times. The chain links TRBV4-3 to TRBJ1-6, with 7 bases aligning to TRBD1. Germline V gives CDR1 LGHNA, CDR2 YSLEER. The CDR3 length is 15 residues. Unmatched junction bases numbered 3, after V lost 0 bases and J lost 7 bases. As DNA, the CDR3 is TGCGCCAGCAGCCAAGACAACAGGGGAAATTCACCCCTCCACTTT. As protein: CASSQDNRGNSPLHF.

V gene TRBV5-1 combines with J gene TRBJ2-2, with 10 positions matching TRBD1. The V segment lost 4 bases and the J segment 6 bases; nucleotides outside the gene matches: 3. Germline CDR1 SGHRS, CDR2 YFSETQ. The length of the CDR3 is 14 residues. The CDR3 here is CASSRGQGAGELFF. CDR3 nucleotides: TGCGCCAGCAGCAGAGGACAGGGGGCCGGGGAGCTGTTTTTT. The full variable domain, in which reference TRBV5-1 and TRBJ2-2 provide the parts outside the CDR3, is KAGVTQTPRYLIKTRGQQVTLSCSPISGHRSVSWYQQTPGQGLQFLFEYFSETQRNKGNFPGRFSGRQFSNSRSEMNVSTLELGDSALYLCASSRGQGAGELFFGEGSRLTVL.

This clone has only a few counts. The chain joins TRBV28 to TRBJ2-3, with D possibly matching TRBD2 (5 bases). CDR3 length equals 12 residues. CDR1 is MDHEN, CDR2 SYDVKM, per germline. V gave up 6 bases and J gave up 10 bases, with 14 bases separating them. CDR3 residues: CASSQTVRAQYF. CDR3 DNA: TGTGCCAGCAGCCAAACGGTGCGGGCGCAGTATTTT.

This chain uses TRBV5-1 with TRBJ2-5; maybe TRBD2 (7 bases). CDR1 and CDR2 (germline): SGHRS, YFSETQ. Trimming removed 7 bases at V and 7 bases at J, with 23 bases between. CDR3 size: 15 residues. The CDR3 loop reads CASSWGGPRGGTQYF. The CDR3 nucleotides read TGCGCCAGCTCCTGGGGGGGCCCCCGCGGGGGGACCCAGTACTTC.

The genes are TRBV28 and TRBJ2-7; unclear D gene. The germline V and J ends were trimmed by 3 bases and 5 bases, with 8 bases remaining between them. CDR3 size: 12 residues. The germline V gene has CDR1 MDHEN and CDR2 SYDVKM. The CDR3 loop is CASSLLTDEQYF. CDR3 sequence (DNA): TGTGCCAGCAGTTTGCTAACCGACGAGCAGTACTTC.

V and J are TRBV7-8 and TRBJ1-2; 7 nucleotides align to TRBD1. In germline, CDR1 is SGHVS, CDR2 FQNEAQ. The CDR3 has 13 residues. V was clipped by 7 bases and J by 5 bases; unmatched bases: 7. CDR3 coding DNA: TGTGCCAGCACCCTGGGACAGACTTATGGCTACACCTTC. Translated: CASTLGQTYGYTF.

The chain recombines TRBV6-4 with TRBJ2-3, with a possible D match to TRBD2 (5 bases). Germline CDR1 reads MRHNA; CDR2 reads SNTAGT. V was clipped by 6 bases and J by 0 bases, with 10 bases between them. The CDR3 length is 14 residues. CDR3 sequence: CASRPSGSTDTQYF. DNA for the CDR3: TGTGCCAGCAGACCCAGCGGAAGCACAGATACGCAGTATTTT.

V and J are TRBV27 and TRBJ2-1, with a weak D call TRBD2 (7 bases). Trimming removed 3 bases at V and 8 bases at J, with 14 bases between. This CDR3 has 14 amino acids. Per germline, CDR1 MNHEY and CDR2 SMNVEV (reference sequence). The CDR3 reads CASSLGGPWDEQFF. The CDR3 DNA follows: TGTGCCAGCAGTTTGGGGGGGCCTTGGGATGAGCAGTTCTTC.

The V gene is TRBV4-3, the J gene TRBJ2-2; 13 bases match TRBD2. Germline V lookup: CDR1 LGHNA, CDR2 YSLEER. V trimming: 4 bases; J trimming: 6 bases; junction bases outside the gene matches: 8. This CDR3 comprises 17 residues. The CDR3 loop is CASSPLTSGGDPGELFF. The CDR3, as DNA: TGCGCCAGCAGCCCATTAACTAGCGGGGGGGACCCCGGGGAGCTGTTTTTT.

Points on this clone: Other DNA sequences of this sample code for an identical CDR3. The chain employs TRBV5-6 and TRBJ1-5; a weak D match, TRBD1 (5 bases). Germline-derived CDR1 and CDR2 are SGHDT and YYEEEE. Trimming removed 0 bases at V and 4 bases at J, with 5 bases between. This CDR3 comprises 13 residues. The CDR3 bases are TGTGCCAGCAGCTTGGCAGGGAATCAGCCCCAGCATTTT. Protein product: CASSLAGNQPQHF.

This chain links TRBV27 with TRBJ2-1; 8 positions match TRBD1. The CDR3 covers 17 residues. Per germline, CDR1 MNHEY and CDR2 SMNVEV (reference sequence). The J segment lost 3 bases and the V segment lost 0 bases, leaving 7 bases of the junction unmatched. As DNA, the CDR3 is TGTGCCAGCAGTTTATCGGCCGGGACAGGAGACTACAATGAGCAGTTCTTC. Encoded protein: CASSLSAGTGDYNEQFF.

The DNA of the CDR3 is TGTGCCAGCAGTTACGCCGACAGCCGTACCGGAGATACGCAGTATTTT. This codes for CASSYADSRTGDTQYF. This chain uses TRBV6-5 with TRBJ2-3; possible D gene TRBD1, 5 bases. The V end lost 2 bases, the J end lost 5 bases, and 17 bases lay between the germline ends. The CDR3 length is 16 residues. Germline loops: CDR1 MNHEY, CDR2 SVGAGI.

The V call is TRBV15, the J call TRBJ1-4; the D is unclear. Trimming stripped 5 bases from V and 3 bases from J, with 13 bases between. Germline V gives CDR1 LNHNV, CDR2 YYDKDF (reference sequence). This CDR3 comprises 15 residues. This CDR3 is CATSRFGEANEKLFF. The CDR3 DNA sequence: TGTGCCACCAGCCGATTCGGGGAGGCTAATGAAAAACTGTTTTTT. Complete variable domain (other parts from reference TRBV15 and TRBJ1-4): DAMVIQNPRYQVTQFGKPVTLSCSQTLNHNVMYWYQQKSSQAPKLLFHYYDKDFNNEADTPDNFQSRRPNTSFCFLDIRSPGLGDTAMYLCATSRFGEANEKLFFGSGTQLSVL.

This clone has a single count. V usage is TRBV19 and J usage is TRBJ2-2; 7 nucleotides agree with TRBD1. Germline CDR1 and CDR2: LNHDA and SQIVND (reference sequence). V was pared by 1 base and J by 2 bases, with 1 base of the junction left unmatched. This CDR3 is 15 amino acids long. The CDR3 DNA reads TGTGCCAGTAGTATAGGACAGGGAAACACCGGGGAGCTGTTTTTT. This translates into CASSIGQGNTGELFF.

The sample holds many counts of this clone. The chain couples TRBV6-5 to TRBJ2-7; possibly TRBD1 for D (7 bases). V was trimmed by 0 bases and J by 3 bases, leaving 12 bases between them. CDR1 is MNHEY, CDR2 SVGAGI, per germline. The CDR3 has 15 residues. CDR3 coding DNA: TGTGCCAGCAGTTACTCCCCCCAGGGGGGCTACGAGCAGTACTTC. Translation gives CASSYSPQGGYEQYF.

J is TRBJ2-4 and V is TRBV29-1, with D perhaps TRBD1 (6 bases). The germline V gene encodes CDR1 SQVTM and CDR2 ANQGSEA. V was cut by 5 bases and J by 9 bases, with 17 bases left in between. The CDR3 sequence is 13 residues long. CDR3 DNA sequence: TGCAGCGTTCAAGGGACACTTAAGGGCATTCAGTACTTC. Its protein product is CSVQGTLKGIQYF. The variable domain in full, with the rest retrieved from reference TRBV29-1 and TRBJ2-4, is SAVISQKPSRDICQRGTSLTIQCQVDSQVTMMFWYRQQPGQSLTLIATANQGSEATYESGFVIDKFPISRPNLTFSTLTVSNMSPEDSSIYLCSVQGTLKGIQYFGAGTRLSVL.

The chain employs TRBV5-4 and TRBJ1-1, with D maybe TRBD1 (6 bases). The V end was cut by 3 bases, the J end by 3 bases, with 9 bases between. Germline-derived CDR1 and CDR2 are SGHNT and YYREEE (reference sequence). CDR3 length: 13 residues. The CDR3 DNA is TGTGCCAGCAGCTCCGACAGGCACACTGAAGCTTTCTTT. Protein: CASSSDRHTEAFF.

The chain recombines TRBV7-9 with TRBJ1-2, with D hard to call. Germline V gives CDR1 SEHNR, CDR2 FQNEAQ (reference sequence). The V gene lost 1 base and the J gene lost 4 bases, with 16 bases spanning the gap. This CDR3 contains 16 residues. The CDR3 loop is CASSLDQVTGSYGYTF. The CDR3 coding sequence is TGTGCCAGCAGCTTAGATCAGGTTACCGGCAGCTATGGCTACACCTTC.

The chain carries TRBV7-9 and TRBJ1-1; D is unresolved. This CDR3 has 13 residues. V dropped 1 base and J dropped 6 bases, with 9 bases sitting between them. Per the germline V gene, CDR1 is SEHNR and CDR2 is FQNEAQ (reference sequence). CDR3 loop: CASSLEIYSEAFF. The CDR3 nucleotides read TGTGCCAGCAGCTTAGAGATTTACTCTGAAGCTTTCTTT. Based on the CDR3 plus reference TRBV7-9 and TRBJ1-1, the full variable domain is DTGVSQNPRHKITKRGQNVTFRCDPISEHNRLYWYRQTLGQGPEFLTYFQNEAQLEKSRLLSDRFSAERPKGSFSTLEIQRTEQGDSAMYLCASSLEIYSEAFFGQGTRLTVV.

V usage is TRBV2 and J usage is TRBJ1-6; no clear D gene. Germline CDR1 SNHLY, CDR2 FYNNEI. With 3 bases removed from V and 8 bases from J, the gap between germline ends came to 8 bases. The CDR3 contains 13 residues. The DNA of the CDR3 is TGTGCCAGCAGTGACGCGAGAGATTCACCCCTCCACTTT. This codes for CASSDARDSPLHF.

This clone has a handful of counts. The chain combines TRBV6-1 with TRBJ2-2; 8 bases are a match to TRBD1. Germline loops: CDR1 MNHNS, CDR2 SASEGT. There are 14 residues in the CDR3. The V gene end was trimmed by 11 bases and the J gene end by 3 bases; junction bases not matched to a gene: 8. The CDR3 DNA sequence: TGTGCCTACCGGACAGGGACGGACACCGGGGAGCTGTTTTTT. It specifies CAYRTGTDTGELFF.

The rearrangement joins TRBV7-8 to TRBJ2-7; D is possibly TRBD1 (6 bases). Trimming cost V 5 bases and J 3 bases, with 17 bases left between them. This CDR3 is built from 15 residues. Per the germline V gene, CDR1 is SGHVS and CDR2 is FQNEAQ. CDR3 in DNA: TGTGCCAGCAGCCTGTCCGAGGGGGACGTCTACGAGCAGTACTTC. Translating it yields CASSLSEGDVYEQYF.

This clone was seen a few times. One end of the junction is discordant with germline, which a read error may explain. The gene calls are TRBV6-1 and TRBJ1-6; D might be TRBD1 (5 bases). Germline assignment: CDR1 MNHNS and CDR2 SASEGT. The CDR3 contains 13 residues. Written as DNA, the CDR3 is TGTGCCAGCAGGGACACCTATGATTCACCCCTCCACTTT. As protein: CASRDTYDSPLHF.